This entry lists 9 T cell receptor beta chains sequenced from one sample in a study of Graves' ophthalmopathy and Graves' hyperthyroidism. CDR3 regions of TCR beta were amplified from RNA transcripts. HTBI-primed RT-PCR formed the first round, and a multiplex PCR formed the second. TCRdb ran MiXCR on the multiplex PCR reads and lists one entry per CDR3 protein. This sample carries 350,000 to 450,000 distinct CDR3 sequences, around 20% of them seen once, and the ten largest clones take around 1.4%. Sequenced sample: peripheral blood. All receptors come from a woman under 30 with Graves' ophthalmopathy.

V usage is TRBV12-3 or TRBV12-4 and J usage is TRBJ1-1; no clear D. The CDR3 consists of 12 residues. Trimming shortened V by 7 bases and J by 3 bases, and 9 bases separated the two germline ends. DNA of the CDR3: TGTGCCAGCACCCCGCAGTACACTGAAGCTTTCTTT. Translating gives CASTPQYTEAFF.

This clonotype was seen many times. The chain combines TRBV6-5 with TRBJ2-7; a weak D match, TRBD2 (6 bases). Germline CDR1 reads MNHEY; CDR2 reads SVGAGI. V lost 0 bases and J lost 2, with 14 bases in between. This CDR3 contains 16 residues. The CDR3 is CASSYSGSGPTYEQYF. CDR3 DNA: TGTGCCAGCAGTTACTCAGGCAGCGGGCCCACCTACGAGCAGTACTTC.

In this sample, this clonotype turned up many times. This chain uses TRBV18 with TRBJ2-7; 12 bases agree with TRBD2. CDR1 and CDR2 from the germline V gene are KGHSH and LQKENI. Unmatched junction bases numbered 9, after V lost 3 bases and J lost 0 bases. The CDR3 contains 18 residues. DNA of the CDR3: TGTGCCAGCTCACCCGGACTAGCGGGGACCTTTAGCTCCTACGAGCAGTACTTC. Its translation is CASSPGLAGTFSSYEQYF.

This clonotype has just a few counts. This chain uses TRBV28 with TRBJ1-1; unclear D gene. Germline V lookup: CDR1 MDHEN, CDR2 SYDVKM. Between the trimmed V and J ends, which lost 6 bases and 4 bases, there was a span of 12 bases. This CDR3 has 13 amino acids. The CDR3 here is CASSPHRFTEAFF. The DNA of the CDR3 is TGTGCCAGCAGCCCACACCGATTCACTGAAGCTTTCTTT. Looking up the rest from reference TRBV28 and TRBJ1-1 gives the full variable domain: DVKVTQSSRYLVKRTGEKVFLECVQDMDHENMFWYRQDPGLGLRLIYFSYDVKMKEKGDIPEGYSVSREKKERFSLILESASTNQTSMYLCASSPHRFTEAFFGQGTRLTVV.

This clonotype has at least ten counts. The V and J genes are TRBV15 and TRBJ2-2; D is undetermined. Germline values: CDR1 LNHNV, CDR2 YYDKDF (reference sequence). This CDR3 is 13 amino acids long. V was pared by 1 base and J by 3 bases, with 3 bases between. The CDR3 is CATSRADTGELFF. The CDR3 DNA reads as TGTGCCACCAGCAGAGCGGACACCGGGGAGCTGTTTTTT.

Many counts were recorded for this clonotype. The chain joins TRBV5-1 to TRBJ2-7; 12 nucleotides line up with TRBD2. V was pared by 4 bases and J by 0 bases, with 11 bases of the junction left unmatched. The CDR3 is 18 residues long. In germline, CDR1 is SGHRS, CDR2 YFSETQ. Written as DNA, the CDR3 is TGCGCCAGCAGCCAGACTAGCGGGAGATTCCTGAGCTCCTACGAGCAGTACTTC. Its protein is CASSQTSGRFLSSYEQYF.

The chain has TRBV6-1 and TRBJ2-2; TRBD2 matches 9 bases. The CDR3 loop spans 15 amino acids. The germline CDR1 and CDR2 sequences are MNHNS and SASEGT. Losses at the gene ends were 5 bases for V and 0 bases for J; bases not matched to a gene: 1. CDR3 loop: CASSRLAANTGELFF. CDR3 coding DNA: TGTGCCAGCAGTCGACTAGCGGCGAACACCGGGGAGCTGTTTTTT.

This clonotype was seen at least ten times. The chain joins TRBV30 to TRBJ1-1; 11 bases line up with TRBD1. Germline CDR1 is GTSNPN and CDR2 is SVGIG (reference sequence). V lost 1 base, J lost 1 base, and 8 bases stayed unmatched. This CDR3 spans 17 amino acids. The CDR3 region is CAWSAGTGGGWNTEAFF. In DNA, the CDR3 is TGTGCCTGGAGTGCGGGGACAGGGGGGGGCTGGAACACTGAAGCTTTCTTT.

This clonotype was observed many times. This chain uses TRBV5-1 with TRBJ2-7; 7 bases are a match to TRBD1. Germline-derived CDR1 and CDR2 are SGHRS and YFSETQ. This CDR3 comprises 14 residues. V lost 3 bases and J lost 3; bases outside the gene matches: 6. The CDR3 DNA reads as TGCGCCAGCAGCTACCGGGACAGTTTCTACGAGCAGTACTTC. Amino acids: CASSYRDSFYEQYF.